This TCR beta chain was captured by sequencing in a study of blood T cell repertoires in COVID-19. Whole-study context: From the United States, Italy and Spain came samples of acute and convalescent COVID-19. From T cells, B-cell-depleted T cells, or PBMCs came the material, which was cDNA or gDNA.

Original processing methods: Using reference gene primer amplification, nucleated cell counts were estimated. Clones were read by immunoSEQ multiplex PCR, and TCRdb kept only the in-frame ones, dropping some. D and trimming come from the DNA, and the V and J calls and clone size come from that table. The sample shows roughly 21,000 clones, 75% to 90% of them seen only once. The source of this sequence is a woman of 80 years or more with active or convalescent COVID-19. Input material: peripheral blood.

The CDR3 nucleotides read TGTGCCAGCAGCCAACCAAAGCGGACTAGGCGAGAGACCCAGTACTTC. As protein: CASSQPKRTRRETQYF. The chain has TRBV3-1 (or the pseudogene TRBV3-2) and TRBJ2-5; 7 bases agree with TRBD2. The CDR3 contains 16 residues. The V gene's germline CDR1 is LGHDT and CDR2 YNNKEL (reference sequence). Trimming cost V 2 bases and J 4 bases; bases outside gene matches: 10.